Each of the 29 T cell receptor beta chains below was sequenced from the same sample in a study of cytomegalovirus exposure and HLA in healthy donors. The study ran its PCR with 60 Vbeta and 13 Jbeta primers. The method was immunoSEQ multiplex PCR; TCRdb's version includes in-frame clones alone and lacks a portion of them. The sample yields about 210,000 clones, 60% to 80% seen once. Sequencing was carried out using PBMCs. The receptors were sampled from a male donor in good health and CMV-seronegative.

The chain is built from TRBV7-2 and TRBJ2-2; no clear D. V lost 1 base, J lost 1 base, and 7 bases lay in between. The CDR3 spans 15 residues. CDR1 is SGHTA, CDR2 FQGNSA, per germline. The CDR3 loop is CASSLVSWNTGELFF. The DNA for the CDR3 is TGTGCCAGCAGCTTAGTATCCTGGAACACCGGGGAGCTGTTTTTT.

Concerning this clone: Other nucleotide sequences from this sample produce the same CDR3. The V gene is TRBV5-1, the J gene TRBJ2-3, with 11 positions matching TRBD2. This CDR3 is built from 15 residues. Per the germline V gene, CDR1 is SGHRS and CDR2 is YFSETQ. With V trimmed by 0 bases and J by 5 bases, 2 bases remained unmatched. This CDR3 reads CASSLGLAGGDTQYF. CDR3 nucleotides: TGCGCCAGCAGCTTGGGTCTAGCGGGAGGAGATACGCAGTATTTT.

A few counts support this clone. Other DNA sequences in this sample translate to the same CDR3. The rearrangement links TRBV27 to TRBJ2-1, with D unresolved. With 2 bases removed from V and 4 bases from J, the gap between germline ends came to 6 bases. Germline CDR1 MNHEY, CDR2 SMNVEV (reference sequence). This CDR3 is 13 amino acids long. The CDR3 loop reads CASSLDWYNEQFF. The DNA for the CDR3 is TGTGCCAGCAGTTTAGACTGGTACAATGAGCAGTTCTTC.

The chain recombines TRBV6-5 with TRBJ2-3; D might be TRBD2 (6 bases). Per germline, CDR1 MNHEY and CDR2 SVGAGI. Trimming shortened V by 7 bases and J by 1 base, and 12 bases separated the two germline ends. The CDR3 contains 14 residues. CDR3 loop: CASKISGRTDTQYF. The CDR3 nucleotides are TGTGCCAGCAAAATTAGCGGCCGCACAGATACGCAGTATTTT.

The chain couples TRBV5-1 to TRBJ2-5, with unresolved D. Near its end, the DNA agrees better with TRBJ2-7, so the J call may be wrong. This CDR3 spans 14 amino acids. Looked up from germline, CDR1 is SGHRS and CDR2 is YFSETQ. The CDR3 loop reads CASSLAGLDYEQYF. CDR3 in DNA: TGCGCCAGCAGCTTAGCCGGTCTCGACTACGAGCAGTACTTC.

The chain has TRBV4-2 and TRBJ1-1; tentatively, D is TRBD1 (6 bases). The ends were cut back, 3 bases at V and 2 bases at J, with 10 bases in the middle. The CDR3 is made up of 14 amino acids. Germline V gene lookup returns CDR1 LGHNA and CDR2 YNFKEQ. The CDR3 DNA reads TGTGCCAGCAGCCACGAACAGGGTAACACTGAAGCTTTCTTT. Translating gives CASSHEQGNTEAFF.

This sequence joins TRBV14 and TRBJ2-4; TRBD1 matches 8 bases. Germline CDR1 is SGHDN and CDR2 is FVKESK. V shed 4 bases and J 1 base; nucleotides not matched to a gene: 6. This CDR3 comprises 16 residues. The CDR3 sequence: CASSPIGQGAKNIQYF. The CDR3 DNA sequence: TGTGCCAGCAGCCCGATAGGACAGGGTGCCAAAAACATTCAGTACTTC.

The chain couples TRBV5-1 to TRBJ2-5, with TRBD2 matching over 10 bases. Trimming took 3 bases from V and 2 from J; bases not matched to a gene: 7. This CDR3 comprises 16 residues. Germline CDR1 and CDR2: SGHRS and YFSETQ. The CDR3 sequence: CASSSTGLAAQETQYF. Written as DNA, the CDR3 is TGCGCCAGCAGCTCCACCGGACTAGCGGCACAAGAGACCCAGTACTTC.

This chain's CDR3 is CASTLAGLLNTEAFF. The CDR3 DNA reads TGTGCCAGCACCCTGGCGGGACTTTTGAACACTGAAGCTTTCTTT. This rearrangement joins TRBV6-1 to TRBJ1-1; D may be TRBD1 (5 bases). V lost 7 bases, J lost 0 bases, and 15 bases lay in between. CDR1 is MNHNS, CDR2 SASEGT, per germline. This CDR3 is 15 amino acids long.

V usage is TRBV4-1 and J usage is TRBJ2-3; maybe TRBD1 (5 bases). This CDR3 has 18 residues. Per germline, CDR1 MGHRA and CDR2 YSYEKL. Trimming cost V 0 bases and J 0 bases, with 16 bases left between them. The CDR3 DNA is TGCGCCAGCAGCCAAGAGCCGTTTAAAGGGGCAAGCACAGATACGCAGTATTTT. Amino acids: CASSQEPFKGASTDTQYF.

The rearrangement uses TRBV2 and TRBJ1-5; TRBD1 might be the D (5 bases). This CDR3 spans 14 amino acids. V was shortened by 6 bases and J by 3 bases, with 12 bases between the two germline ends. Germline assignment: CDR1 SNHLY and CDR2 FYNNEI. CDR3 coding DNA: TGTGCCAGCAGACCCGGGGGGGTCAATCAGCCCCAGCATTTT. This encodes CASRPGGVNQPQHF.

The chain joins TRBV7-3 to TRBJ2-6; 8 bases are shared with TRBD1. CDR3 length equals 16 residues. CDR1 is SGHTA, CDR2 FQGTGA, per germline. The ends lost 1 base at V and 4 bases at J; junction bases unmatched: 3. CDR3 bases: TGTGCCAGCAGCTTAAGCAGGGGGCAAGGGGCCAACGTCCTGACTTTC. Its translation: CASSLSRGQGANVLTF.

The rearrangement joins TRBV19 to TRBJ1-5; TRBD1 aligns across 7 bases. V shed 8 bases and J 2 bases; nucleotides not matched to a gene: 6. CDR1 and CDR2 (germline): LNHDA, SQIVND (reference sequence). The CDR3 is made up of 14 amino acids. The CDR3 DNA follows: TGTGCCAGTGGAAGACAGGGTGGCAATCAGCCCCAGCATTTT. It yields the protein CASGRQGGNQPQHF. The full variable domain, completed using reference TRBV19 and TRBJ1-5, is DGGITQSPKYLFRKEGQNVTLSCEQNLNHDAMYWYRQDPGQGLRLIYYSQIVNDFQKGDIAEGYSVSREKKESFPLTVTSAQKNPTAFYLCASGRQGGNQPQHFGDGTRLSIL.

This clone has only a few counts. The chain combines TRBV5-1 with TRBJ2-5; tentative D call: TRBD1 (6 bases). The CDR3 contains 15 residues. From germline, CDR1 is SGHRS and CDR2 YFSETQ. Trimming shortened V by 1 base and J by 2 bases, and 12 bases separated the two germline ends. The CDR3 region has the DNA TGCGCCAGCAGCTTGACCGGGACACTGCAAGAGACCCAGTACTTC. It specifies CASSLTGTLQETQYF.

The chain has TRBV29-1 and TRBJ2-2; D is ambiguous. The V gene lost 4 bases and the J gene lost 3 bases, with 6 bases spanning the gap. Germline assignment: CDR1 SQVTM and CDR2 ANQGSEA. This CDR3 has 12 residues. The CDR3 reads CSVVRYTGELFF. The CDR3 bases are TGCAGCGTTGTCAGATACACCGGGGAGCTGTTTTTT.

This clone was counted a few times. This chain links TRBV6-4 with TRBJ2-6; TRBD1 matches at 7 bases. With 9 bases clipped from V and 3 bases from J, the junction kept 8 bases outside the gene matches. CDR1 is MRHNA, CDR2 SNTAGT, per germline. CDR3 size: 15 residues. The CDR3 sequence: CASSTGTGGANVLTF. The CDR3 DNA is TGTGCCAGTTCGACAGGGACCGGTGGGGCCAACGTCCTGACTTTC.

This clone was counted a few times. This sequence joins TRBV5-1 and TRBJ2-7; maybe TRBD2 (7 bases). Between the trimmed V and J ends, which lost 4 bases and 6 bases, there was a span of 14 bases. This CDR3 comprises 13 residues. CDR1 is SGHRS, CDR2 YFSETQ, per germline. This CDR3 reads CASSGGANIEQYF. CDR3 DNA: TGCGCCAGCAGCGGGGGGGCAAATATCGAGCAGTACTTC.

The chain links TRBV28 to TRBJ2-2, with 8 nucleotides matching TRBD1. V was clipped by 6 bases and J by 7 bases; unmatched bases: 4. Germline CDR1 and CDR2: MDHEN and SYDVKM. The CDR3 contains 13 residues. The CDR3 reads CASSPGGFGELFF. In DNA, the CDR3 is TGTGCCAGCAGCCCAGGGGGCTTCGGGGAGCTGTTTTTT.

This clone was counted a single time. This chain joins TRBV27 and TRBJ2-3, with TRBD2 identical over 9 bases. The junction had 6 bases not matched to a gene; V was cut back by 3 bases and J by 2 bases. The CDR3 extends over 16 amino acids. Looked up from germline, CDR1 is MNHEY and CDR2 is SMNVEV (reference sequence). The CDR3 bases are TGTGCCAGCAGTTTCGCTAGCGGGGAGCTCACAGATACGCAGTATTTT. Amino acid sequence: CASSFASGELTDTQYF.

This chain connects TRBV2 to TRBJ2-1; 11 nucleotides line up with TRBD1. CDR3 length: 17 residues. Germline trimming cut 8 bases from V and 6 bases from J; bases unmatched to any gene: 15. Germline CDR1 is SNHLY and CDR2 is FYNNEI. CDR3 sequence reads: CASAPRIGQGAFNEQFF. The CDR3 DNA follows: TGTGCCAGCGCACCCCGGATAGGACAGGGGGCGTTCAATGAGCAGTTCTTC.

This clone has more than one count but fewer than ten. This CDR3 is CASSTIGTGDRLGAFF. As DNA, the CDR3 is TGTGCCAGCTCAACCATCGGGACAGGGGACCGATTGGGAGCTTTCTTT. The chain combines TRBV18 with TRBJ1-1; 10 bases map to TRBD1. Trimming at V came to 5 bases and at J to 10 bases, leaving 16 bases not matched to a gene. The CDR3 is made up of 16 amino acids. Germline CDR1 KGHSH, CDR2 LQKENI.

This clone was observed a few times. The J gene is TRBJ2-7, the V gene TRBV29-1; 11 positions agree with TRBD2. Germline V gives CDR1 SQVTM, CDR2 ANQGSEA. V lost 4 bases and J lost 1; bases outside the gene matches: 0. The CDR3 runs 13 residues. Here the CDR3 reads CSVGLAGSYEQYF. As DNA, the CDR3 is TGCAGCGTTGGACTAGCGGGATCCTACGAGCAGTACTTC.

This clone came up a few times. The genes are TRBV12-5 and TRBJ2-3; 12 nucleotides agree with TRBD2. V shed 5 bases, J shed 4 bases, and the junction held 10 bases outside the gene matches. Germline assignment: CDR1 LGHNT and CDR2 FRNRAP. The CDR3 runs 17 residues. Here the CDR3 reads CASGATSSGRAPDTQYF. Here the CDR3 DNA reads TGTGCTAGTGGTGCCACCTCTAGCGGGAGGGCCCCAGATACGCAGTATTTT.

V usage is TRBV30 and J usage is TRBJ2-1; 10 bases are a match to TRBD2. This CDR3 has 13 amino acids. The ends lost 8 bases at V and 6 bases at J; junction bases unmatched: 7. Germline CDR1 and CDR2: GTSNPN and SVGIG (reference sequence). In DNA form, the CDR3 reads TGTGCCGTGGAGCGGGAGGGACCCAATGAGCAGTTCTTC. It is translated as CAVEREGPNEQFF.

The rearrangement links TRBV30 to TRBJ2-3, with TRBD1 matching 11 bases. V shed 7 bases, J shed 3 bases, and the junction held 6 bases outside the gene matches. In germline, CDR1 is GTSNPN, CDR2 SVGIG (reference sequence). This CDR3 region has 14 residues. Here the CDR3 reads CAYSGQGGTDTQYF. The CDR3 nucleotides are TGTGCCTATTCGGGACAGGGGGGGACAGATACGCAGTATTTT.

The chain joins TRBV4-1 to TRBJ2-6; tentative D call: TRBD1 (6 bases). The length of the CDR3 is 16 residues. The germline V and J ends were trimmed by 2 bases and 2 bases, with 10 bases remaining between them. The germline V gene encodes CDR1 MGHRA and CDR2 YSYEKL. CDR3 sequence: CASSQLRTAGANVLTF. The DNA of the CDR3 is TGCGCCAGCAGCCAACTACGGACAGCTGGGGCCAACGTCCTGACTTTC.

The V gene is TRBV15, the J gene TRBJ1-5; 8 bases agree with TRBD1. The J segment lost 7 bases and the V segment lost 0 bases, leaving 5 bases of the junction unmatched. The germline V gene has CDR1 LNHNV and CDR2 YYDKDF (reference sequence). The CDR3 is 15 amino acids. In nucleotides, the CDR3 is TGTGCCACCAGCAGAGACAGGGGGCAAGGACAGCCCCAGCATTTT. Translated: CATSRDRGQGQPQHF. The full variable domain, its missing parts supplied by reference TRBV15 and TRBJ1-5, is DAMVIQNPRYQVTQFGKPVTLSCSQTLNHNVMYWYQQKSSQAPKLLFHYYDKDFNNEADTPDNFQSRRPNTSFCFLDIRSPGLGDTAMYLCATSRDRGQGQPQHFGDGTRLSIL.

The chain employs TRBV5-1 and TRBJ2-2; TRBD2 matches at 11 bases. Germline values: CDR1 SGHRS, CDR2 YFSETQ. CDR3 size: 17 residues. V was pared by 4 bases and J by 0 bases, with 5 bases of the junction left unmatched. The CDR3 reads CASSQMTSGANTGELFF. CDR3 nucleotide sequence: TGCGCCAGCAGCCAAATGACTAGCGGGGCGAACACCGGGGAGCTGTTTTTT.

This clone was seen a few times. Written as DNA, the CDR3 is TGTGCCAGCAGTGAAGAACAGGGGGCCTTGAATCAGCCCCAGCATTTT. Its protein product is CASSEEQGALNQPQHF. V usage is TRBV2 and J usage is TRBJ1-5; 9 bases agree with TRBD1. The CDR3 totals 16 residues. The germline CDR1 and CDR2 sequences are SNHLY and FYNNEI. V dropped 1 base and J dropped 4; count of bases not matched to a gene: 5.